The 29 T cell receptor beta chains presented below share a single source sample, sequenced in a study of OX40 agonist ivuxolimab in advanced cancers. Here immunoSEQ multiplex PCR was the method, and the copy in TCRdb shows in-frame clones only, minus some. The data hold some 150,000 clones, with around 93% observed a single time. Material: CD4+ or CD8+ T cells sorted from blood, obtained in a trial of the OX40 agonist ivuxolimab. The receptors were gathered from an adult with an advanced solid tumor such as melanoma, head and neck, liver or kidney cancer.

In this sample, this clone turned up once. The J gene is TRBJ1-4, the V gene TRBV5-1, with TRBD1 identical over 7 bases. The CDR3 contains 14 residues. V gave up 2 bases and J gave up 8 bases; unmatched junction bases: 6. Germline values: CDR1 SGHRS, CDR2 YFSETQ. The CDR3 region is CASSLTGEREKLFF. In DNA, the CDR3 is TGCGCCAGCAGCTTAACAGGGGAGAGGGAAAAACTGTTTTTT.

The gene calls are TRBV1 and TRBJ1-5; the table's D call, TRBD1, has no DNA check behind it. TRBV1 is designated a pseudogene. This CDR3 region has 19 residues. The DNA for the CDR3 is TGCACCAGCAGCCATACCGGGACAGGGGGCGCGGTAGGAGATCAGCCCCAGCATTTT. Protein sequence: CTSSHTGTGGAVGDQPQHF.

The J gene is TRBJ2-5, the V gene TRBV6-5; TRBD2 is a possible D gene (6 bases). The CDR3 spans 14 residues. The germline V and J ends were trimmed by 6 bases and 4 bases, with 15 bases remaining between them. Germline CDR1 and CDR2: MNHEY and SVGAGI. CDR3 in amino acids: CASRSGSWGETQYF. The CDR3 coding sequence is TGTGCCAGCAGAAGCGGGTCTTGGGGAGAGACCCAGTACTTC.

The chain employs TRBV7-9 and TRBJ1-5; D is possibly TRBD1 (6 bases). The germline gives CDR1 SEHNR, CDR2 FQNEAQ (reference sequence). V was pared by 5 bases and J by 4 bases, with 15 bases between. The length of the CDR3 is 15 residues. The CDR3 reads CASSLGQSRNQPQHF. The DNA of the CDR3 is TGTGCCAGCAGCCTCGGACAGAGCAGAAATCAGCCCCAGCATTTT.

V is TRBV6-5 and J is TRBJ1-1, with 11 bases aligning to TRBD1. Germline CDR1 reads MNHEY; CDR2 reads SVGAGI. V gave up 2 bases and J gave up 9 bases; unmatched junction bases: 8. There are 15 residues in the CDR3. CDR3 DNA: TGTGCCAGCAGTTACCGGACAGGGGGCTTCCAGAAAGCTTTCTTT. As protein: CASSYRTGGFQKAFF.

The chain couples TRBV6-1 to TRBJ2-3; D could derive from TRBD1 or TRBD2 (5 bases each). CDR3 size: 15 residues. Germline V gives CDR1 MNHNS, CDR2 SASEGT. The V end was cut by 7 bases, the J end by 4 bases, with 18 bases between. The CDR3, as DNA: TGTGCCAGCAAAGTGGGGCGCGCCGGGGCAGATACGCAGTATTTT. Translating gives CASKVGRAGADTQYF.

This sequence joins TRBV10-3 and TRBJ2-7, with D perhaps assigned TRBD1 or TRBD2 (5 bases each). Germline assignment: CDR1 ENHRY and CDR2 SYGVKD. Trimming shortened V by 3 bases and J by 4 bases, and 7 bases separated the two germline ends. The CDR3 consists of 12 residues. The CDR3 DNA follows: TGTGCCATCAGTGAAGGGGAGTACGAGCAGTACTTC. Translation gives CAISEGEYEQYF.

The chain recombines TRBV29-1 with TRBJ1-1; TRBD1 is a possible D gene (6 bases). CDR3 size: 14 residues. V lost 3 bases, J lost 0 bases, and 11 bases lay in between. Per the germline V gene, CDR1 is SQVTM and CDR2 is ANQGSEA. CDR3 nucleotide sequence: TGCAGCGTTGACCACAGGGCGTTGAACACTGAAGCTTTCTTT. It codes for CSVDHRALNTEAFF.

This chain links TRBV5-4 with TRBJ1-6, with D perhaps TRBD1 (5 bases). The CDR3 runs to 14 residues. CDR1 is SGHNT and CDR2 is YYREEE in the germline V gene (reference sequence). The germline V and J ends were trimmed by 0 bases and 6 bases, with 7 bases remaining between them. The CDR3 DNA reads as TGTGCCAGCAGCTTGGGACAGTCTAATTCACCCCTCCACTTT. It specifies CASSLGQSNSPLHF.

CDR3 amino acids: CASSKASQKPYEQYF. DNA for the CDR3: TGTGCCAGCAGCAAAGCAAGTCAGAAGCCCTACGAGCAGTACTTC. This rearrangement joins TRBV21-1 to TRBJ2-7. TRBV21-1 is flagged as a pseudogene. The CDR3 spans 15 residues.

The chain employs TRBV30 and TRBJ1-3; unclear D gene. V gave up 8 bases and J gave up 2 bases, with 13 bases separating them. The CDR3 loop spans 13 amino acids. Germline assignment: CDR1 GTSNPN and CDR2 SVGIG (reference sequence). The CDR3 spells CARAQVPGNTIYF. CDR3 nucleotides: TGTGCCCGCGCCCAGGTCCCTGGAAACACCATATATTTT.

The chain couples TRBV5-4 to TRBJ1-2; maybe TRBD1 (6 bases). The germline V gene has CDR1 SGHNT and CDR2 YYREEE (reference sequence). The V and J ends lost 10 bases and 4 bases respectively, with 23 bases between them. The CDR3 spans 15 residues. CDR3 region: CASYRGGGRSYGYTF. Written as DNA, the CDR3 is TGTGCCTCTTATCGTGGGGGGGGCAGGAGCTATGGCTACACCTTC.

A single count supports this clone. The chain combines TRBV13 with TRBJ1-3; D gene unclear. TRBJ2-2 matches the DNA end more closely, so the J call is doubtful. There are 13 residues in the CDR3. Germline V gives CDR1 PRHDT, CDR2 FYEKMQ (reference sequence). The CDR3 is CASSSGFAGELFF. In DNA, the CDR3 is TGTGCCAGCAGCTCTGGCTTTGCCGGGGAGCTGTTTTTT.

The table lists this clone with a count of one. The rearrangement links TRBV2 to TRBJ2-2; D might be TRBD2 (7 bases). Deletions cut 11 bases from V and 5 bases from J, with 21 bases between. The CDR3 is made up of 15 amino acids. The V gene's germline CDR1 is SNHLY and CDR2 FYNNEI. The CDR3 reads CAWEGGPSRTGELFF. The CDR3 DNA follows: TGTGCCTGGGAGGGGGGCCCCTCGCGAACCGGGGAGCTGTTTTTT.

The sample holds a few counts of this clone. V is TRBV7-9 and J is TRBJ1-1, with D unresolved. The germline V and J ends were trimmed by 7 bases and 0 bases, with 15 bases remaining between them. Germline assignment: CDR1 SEHNR and CDR2 FQNEAQ (reference sequence). CDR3 length equals 15 residues. CDR3 region: CASTRLSSMNTEAFF. The CDR3 DNA is TGTGCCAGCACCCGATTGAGTTCGATGAACACTGAAGCTTTCTTT.

J is TRBJ1-2 and V is TRBV2; 7 positions agree with TRBD1. Germline V gene sequence: CDR1 SNHLY, CDR2 FYNNEI. The CDR3 is made up of 14 amino acids. Unmatched junction bases numbered 8, after V lost 7 bases and J lost 3 bases. The CDR3 reads CASTPDRRDYGYTF. The CDR3 nucleotides read TGTGCCAGCACTCCGGACAGGAGGGACTATGGCTACACCTTC.

This chain links TRBV20-1 with TRBJ2-7; D is uncertain. Trimming removed 7 bases from V and 6 bases from J, with 10 bases in between. CDR3 length: 10 residues. Germline-derived CDR1 and CDR2 are DFQATT and SNEGSKA (reference sequence). The CDR3 bases are TGCAGTGTACGTAGGCGCGAGCAGTACTTC. Protein: CSVRRREQYF.

V is TRBV10-1 and J is TRBJ2-1, with 15 nucleotides matching TRBD2. In germline, CDR1 is WNHNN, CDR2 SYGVQD (reference sequence). Germline trimming cut 9 bases from V and 5 bases from J; bases unmatched to any gene: 8. There are 16 residues in the CDR3. CDR3 amino acids: CASPGTSGRPDNEQFF. DNA for the CDR3: TGCGCCAGTCCGGGGACTAGCGGGAGGCCTGACAATGAGCAGTTCTTC.

Turning to this clone: The germline gene is not matched at one end of the junction; a read error may be the cause. The rearrangement uses TRBV7-9 and TRBJ1-2; 7 nucleotides align to TRBD1. Germline CDR1 reads SEHNR; CDR2 reads FQNEAQ (reference sequence). The length of the CDR3 is 16 residues. DNA for the CDR3: TGCGCCAGCAGCCAAGGGATAGTAGGGGGCGAGTATGGCTACACCTTC. This encodes CASSQGIVGGEYGYTF.

This chain uses TRBV28 with TRBJ1-3; D ambiguous. Trimming removed 3 bases at V and 7 bases at J, with 16 bases between. CDR3 length equals 15 residues. Germline loops: CDR1 MDHEN, CDR2 SYDVKM. As DNA, the CDR3 is TGTGCCAGCAGTTTTGCAGGCCCCAGAGGGAACACCATATATTTT. This translates into CASSFAGPRGNTIYF.

The chain has TRBV21-1 and TRBJ2-2; the DNA was not used to check the table's D call, TRBD1. TRBV21-1 is designated a pseudogene. CDR3 length: 16 amino acids. The CDR3 DNA follows: TGTGCCAGCCGACATACAGGGGGCATTAGGACCGGGGAGCTGTTTTTT. This translates into CASRHTGGIRTGELFF.

The V call is TRBV7-4, the J call TRBJ2-7; the match to TRBD2 covers 7 bases. The CDR3 spans 16 residues. The germline V gene encodes CDR1 SGHVT and CDR2 SQSDAQ. Unmatched junction bases numbered 10, after V lost 1 base and J lost 4 bases. The CDR3 region is CASSLVWLAVIYEQYF. CDR3 coding DNA: TGTGCCAGCAGCTTAGTGTGGCTAGCGGTTATTTACGAGCAGTACTTC.

CDR3 region: CASSQGTEEAYEQYF. CDR3 DNA sequence: TGCGCCAGCAGCCAAGGGACGGAGGAGGCCTACGAGCAGTACTTC. V is TRBV4-1 and J is TRBJ2-7; a possible D gene is TRBD2 (5 bases). The CDR3 consists of 15 residues. Germline CDR1 and CDR2: MGHRA and YSYEKL. The V end lost 1 base, the J end lost 2 bases, and 12 bases lay between the germline ends.

The chain couples TRBV9 to TRBJ2-3; the match to TRBD2 covers 11 bases. Germline CDR1 SGDLS, CDR2 YYNGEE. The CDR3 extends over 17 amino acids. With 3 bases clipped from V and 2 bases from J, the junction kept 8 bases outside the gene matches. The CDR3 sequence is CASSASGGHHSTDTQYF. Written as DNA, the CDR3 is TGTGCCAGCAGCGCTAGCGGGGGGCACCACTCCACAGATACGCAGTATTTT.

This sequence joins TRBV6-5 and TRBJ2-3; D is unresolved. Germline V lookup: CDR1 MNHEY, CDR2 SVGAGI. V lost 2 bases and J lost 6, with 6 bases in between. CDR3 length: 12 residues. The CDR3 DNA reads TGTGCCAGCAGTTACACGGAGGATACGCAGTATTTT. This codes for CASSYTEDTQYF.

V is TRBV9 and J is TRBJ1-1; tentatively, D is TRBD1 (5 bases). There are 15 residues in the CDR3. Trimming shortened V by 3 bases and J by 0 bases, and 12 bases separated the two germline ends. Germline V gene sequence: CDR1 SGDLS, CDR2 YYNGEE. The DNA for the CDR3 is TGTGCCAGCAGCGCCCGGGGGGGGATGAACACTGAAGCTTTCTTT. It encodes CASSARGGMNTEAFF.

The chain has TRBV5-4 and TRBJ1-2, with 11 nucleotides matching TRBD1. CDR3 size: 13 residues. Germline V lookup: CDR1 SGHNT, CDR2 YYREEE (reference sequence). J gave up 7 bases and V 4 bases, and 3 bases lay outside the gene matches. The CDR3 reads CASSGQGAGGYTF. The CDR3 coding sequence is TGTGCCAGCAGCGGACAGGGGGCCGGTGGCTACACCTTC.

V usage is TRBV7-9 and J usage is TRBJ2-2, with 14 bases identical to TRBD2. With 5 bases clipped from V and 1 base from J, the junction kept 3 bases outside the gene matches. Germline CDR1 SEHNR, CDR2 FQNEAQ (reference sequence). The CDR3 spans 17 residues. The DNA of the CDR3 is TGTGCCAGCAGCCGGACTAGCGGGGGGCAGAACACCGGGGAGCTGTTTTTT. Protein product: CASSRTSGGQNTGELFF.

With respect to this clone: One end of the junction fails to match germline, which may point to a read error. V is TRBV10-3 and J is TRBJ1-1; no clear D. Germline CDR1 and CDR2: ENHRY and SYGVKD. This CDR3 region has 12 residues. CDR3 coding DNA: TGTGCCAGCAGTCAAGGGAACACTGAAGCTTTCTTT. This translates into CASSQGNTEAFF.